These 14 T cell receptor beta chains share one sample of origin, sequenced in a study of OX40 agonist ivuxolimab in advanced cancers. TCRdb's table, derived via immunoSEQ multiplex PCR, lists solely in-frame clones and lacks some. The data show about 55,000 clones, around nine tenths seen once. Sequences were derived from CD4+ or CD8+ T cells sorted from blood, sampled in a trial of the OX40 agonist ivuxolimab. Receptors originate from an adult with an advanced solid tumor such as melanoma, head and neck, liver or kidney cancer.

This clone has a handful of counts. J is TRBJ2-2 and V is TRBV27; maybe TRBD1 (7 bases). From germline, CDR1 is MNHEY and CDR2 SMNVEV (reference sequence). V was trimmed by 5 bases and J by 2 bases, leaving 15 bases between them. CDR3 length equals 16 residues. The CDR3 protein is CASSRSGDSNTGELFF. The CDR3 DNA is TGTGCCAGCAGTAGATCGGGGGACAGTAACACCGGGGAGCTGTTTTTT.

V gene TRBV7-3 combines with J gene TRBJ2-6, with 7 positions matching TRBD1. The CDR3 is 18 amino acids. Germline CDR1 SGHTA, CDR2 FQGTGA. Trimming removed 2 bases from V and 0 bases from J; junction bases left unmatched: 7. CDR3 DNA: TGTGCCAGCAGCTTATTAGGGGGCCTCCTCTCTGGGGCCAACGTCCTGACTTTC. Its protein product is CASSLLGGLLSGANVLTF.

This clone was picked up a small number of times. V is TRBV18 and J is TRBJ1-2, with 8 bases identical to TRBD1. Germline loops: CDR1 KGHSH, CDR2 LQKENI. There are 14 residues in the CDR3. V gave up 2 bases and J gave up 2 bases; unmatched junction bases: 1. The CDR3 loop is CASSPRQGNYGYTF. In DNA, the CDR3 is TGTGCCAGCTCACCAAGACAGGGGAACTATGGCTACACCTTC. Full variable domain (outside the CDR3, taken from reference TRBV18 and TRBJ1-2): NAGVMQNPRHLVRRRGQEARLRCSPMKGHSHVYWYRQLPEEGLKFMVYLQKENIIDESGMPKERFSAEFPKEGPSILRIQQVVRGDSAAYFCASSPRQGNYGYTFGSGTRLTVV.

The chain joins TRBV28 to TRBJ1-6, with a weak D call TRBD1 (5 bases). CDR3 length: 14 residues. Germline CDR1 is MDHEN and CDR2 is SYDVKM. The V gene lost 5 bases and the J gene lost 6 bases, with 11 bases spanning the gap. The CDR3 DNA follows: TGTGCCAGCAGTACCGCAGGGAGTAATTCACCCCTCCACTTT. Residues: CASSTAGSNSPLHF.

J is TRBJ2-7 and V is TRBV10-3; either TRBD1 or TRBD2 may fit D (5 bases each). CDR1 is ENHRY and CDR2 is SYGVKD in the germline V gene. V lost 3 bases and J lost 2, with 14 bases in between. This CDR3 is built from 15 residues. CDR3 sequence: CAISEARDGPYEQYF. The CDR3 bases are TGTGCCATCAGTGAAGCCCGGGACGGACCCTACGAGCAGTACTTC.

The chain uses TRBV25-1 and TRBJ2-3; 8 positions match TRBD1. CDR1 is MGHDK, CDR2 SYGVNS, per germline. V was clipped by 2 bases and J by 3 bases; unmatched bases: 7. This CDR3 is built from 16 residues. CDR3: CASSEATGGRTDTQYF. The DNA for the CDR3 is TGTGCCAGCAGTGAAGCCACAGGGGGTAGGACAGATACGCAGTATTTT. Using reference TRBV25-1 and TRBJ2-3 for the parts outside the CDR3, the full variable domain is EADIYQTPRYLVIGTGKKITLECSQTMGHDKMYWYQQDPGMELHLIHYSYGVNSTEKGDLSSESTVSRIRTEHFPLTLESARPSHTSQYLCASSEATGGRTDTQYFGPGTRLTVL.

V is TRBV2 and J is TRBJ2-3; TRBD1 matches 8 bases. After removal of 7 bases from V and 8 bases from J, the junction contained 17 bases not matched to a gene. This CDR3 has 16 residues. Germline V gene lookup returns CDR1 SNHLY and CDR2 FYNNEI. The DNA of the CDR3 is TGTGCCAGCACCTTACCGGGCGGGCAGGGGGCCGGTACGCAGTATTTT. It is translated as CASTLPGGQGAGTQYF.

The CDR3 bases are TGTGCCAGCAGCTTGGATTGGGGGAACACTGAAGCTTTCTTT. Translated: CASSLDWGNTEAFF. This rearrangement joins TRBV5-5 to TRBJ1-1; D is unclear. Trimming took 0 bases from V and 1 from J, leaving 7 bases between them. In germline, CDR1 is SGHKS, CDR2 YYEKEE (reference sequence). The CDR3 has 14 residues.

The genes are TRBV10-3 and TRBJ2-1; 7 bases are a match to TRBD1. With V trimmed by 5 bases and J by 7 bases, 14 bases remained unmatched. The length of the CDR3 is 16 residues. Germline assignment: CDR1 ENHRY and CDR2 SYGVKD. CDR3 region: CAISRQGRGERNEQFF. DNA for the CDR3: TGTGCCATCAGTCGACAGGGTCGAGGGGAGAGGAATGAGCAGTTCTTC.

The chain joins TRBV10-3 to TRBJ1-1; D is unclear. Trimming removed 2 bases from V and 0 bases from J, with 7 bases in between. Germline V gene lookup returns CDR1 ENHRY and CDR2 SYGVKD. This CDR3 has 14 residues. The CDR3 is CAISEGRLNTEAFF. DNA for the CDR3: TGTGCCATCAGTGAGGGACGATTGAACACTGAAGCTTTCTTT.

The J gene is TRBJ2-5, the V gene TRBV29-1; 11 nucleotides match TRBD2. The CDR3 is made up of 17 amino acids. The germline V gene has CDR1 SQVTM and CDR2 ANQGSEA. V lost 4 bases, J lost 1 base, and 11 bases stayed unmatched. The CDR3 coding sequence is TGCAGCGTTGCGTCACTAGCGGGAGCGATGAGCCAAGAGACCCAGTACTTC. It yields the protein CSVASLAGAMSQETQYF.

CDR3: CASSAMGQGKTEAFF. CDR3 nucleotide sequence: TGTGCCAGCAGCGCAATGGGACAGGGGAAGACTGAAGCTTTCTTT. V is TRBV9 and J is TRBJ1-1; 10 nucleotides agree with TRBD1. This CDR3 is built from 15 residues. The V and J ends lost 3 bases and 5 bases, in that order; junction bases with no gene match: 7. The germline CDR1 and CDR2 sequences are SGDLS and YYNGEE. Complete variable domain (other parts from reference TRBV9 and TRBJ1-1): DSGVTQTPKHLITATGQRVTLRCSPRSGDLSVYWYQQSLDQGLQFLIQYYNGEERAKGNILERFSAQQFPDLHSELNLSSLELGDSALYFCASSAMGQGKTEAFFGQGTRLTVV.

The chain links TRBV10-2 to TRBJ2-2; perhaps D is TRBD1 or TRBD2 (6 bases each). The CDR3 contains 13 residues. Germline V lookup: CDR1 WSHSY, CDR2 SAAADI. V was trimmed by 6 bases and J by 4 bases, leaving 9 bases between them. The CDR3 region is CASRGGSTGELFF. CDR3 nucleotide sequence: TGCGCCAGCAGGGGGGGCAGCACCGGGGAGCTGTTTTTT.

The chain recombines TRBV7-2 with TRBJ2-1; D is perhaps TRBD2 (6 bases). Trimming took 6 bases from V and 0 from J, leaving 12 bases between them. The germline V gene encodes CDR1 SGHTA and CDR2 FQGNSA. CDR3 length equals 15 residues. The CDR3 loop reads CASRPGGNSYNEQFF. CDR3 sequence (DNA): TGTGCCAGCAGACCCGGCGGGAACTCCTACAATGAGCAGTTCTTC.